This T cell receptor (beta chain) was sequenced in a study of blood T cell repertoires in COVID-19. Repertoires were generated with immunoSEQ multiplex PCR, while TCRdb's copy carries only in-frame clones and drops some. The repertoire includes roughly 400,000 clones, 80% to 95% of them detected once, and around 0.86% sits in the top ten. V gave up 6 bases and J gave up 5 bases, with 13 bases separating them. Germline-derived CDR1 and CDR2 are LNHDA and SQIVND (reference sequence). CDR3 length: 13 residues. This sequence joins TRBV19 and TRBJ1-1; D is perhaps TRBD1 (5 bases). The TCR sequence derives from a woman in her thirties or forties who had been exposed to COVID-19. Sequencing input: PBMCs or T cells enriched from blood (not recorded which). CDR3 DNA: TGTGCCAGTAGGGCTGACAGCCGGACTGAAGCTTTCTTT. It is translated as CASRADSRTEAFF.